The 24 T cell receptor beta chains below were found in one sample sequenced in a study of blood T cell repertoires in COVID-19. The table came from immunoSEQ multiplex PCR; TCRdb's copy has only in-frame clones and leaves some out. The sample has about 120,000 clones, approximately 71% seen once. Input material: peripheral blood. The receptor source for this set is a human donor in a cohort sampled during active COVID-19.

The rearrangement links TRBV27 to TRBJ2-7, with D perhaps matching TRBD1 (6 bases). Germline V lookup: CDR1 MNHEY, CDR2 SMNVEV (reference sequence). This CDR3 region has 15 residues. Trimming took 4 bases from V and 3 from J, leaving 16 bases between them. The CDR3 nucleotides are TGTGCCAGCAGTTCCCGAGGACAGAGTAACTACGAGCAGTACTTC. As protein: CASSSRGQSNYEQYF.

The chain carries TRBV6-1 and TRBJ2-3; tentatively, D is TRBD1 (5 bases). Trimming took off 2 bases at V and 2 bases at J, with 14 bases between the two ends. There are 16 residues in the CDR3. Germline-derived CDR1 and CDR2 are MNHNS and SASEGT. CDR3 nucleotides: TGTGCCAGCAGTGAATTGGCAGGGTCGAACACAGATACGCAGTATTTT. This gives the protein CASSELAGSNTDTQYF.

This chain joins TRBV5-4 and TRBJ2-7, with TRBD1 identical over 7 bases. Losses at the gene ends were 0 bases for V and 1 base for J; bases not matched to a gene: 1. The CDR3 sequence is 14 residues long. Germline V gene sequence: CDR1 SGHNT, CDR2 YYREEE (reference sequence). CDR3 DNA: TGTGCCAGCAGCTTGGGGGGACAGTCCTACGAGCAGTACTTC. Translated, it gives CASSLGGQSYEQYF.

The rearrangement joins TRBV7-9 to TRBJ1-2; D is unresolved. Trimming removed 4 bases at V and 4 bases at J, with 16 bases between. This CDR3 has 15 amino acids. Germline values: CDR1 SEHNR, CDR2 FQNEAQ (reference sequence). CDR3 in amino acids: CASSSGPPGVYGYTF. The CDR3 DNA sequence: TGTGCCAGCAGCTCCGGACCGCCGGGAGTCTATGGCTACACCTTC.

The chain carries TRBV29-1 and TRBJ1-1, with TRBD1 matching over 7 bases. CDR1 and CDR2 (germline): SQVTM, ANQGSEA. CDR3 length: 13 residues. The junction had 5 bases not matched to a gene; V was cut back by 3 bases and J by 4 bases. The CDR3 DNA is TGCAGCGTTGATCAGGGGGGTGTCACTGAAGCTTTCTTT. Translating gives CSVDQGGVTEAFF.

The chain has TRBV3-1 (or the pseudogene TRBV3-2) and TRBJ1-3; tentative D call: TRBD1 (6 bases). CDR1 is LGHDT, CDR2 YNNKEL, per germline (reference sequence). Trimming removed 0 bases from V and 0 bases from J, with 12 bases in between. This CDR3 is 17 amino acids long. The chain's CDR3 is CASSQEVDSSSGNTIYF. The CDR3 nucleotides read TGTGCCAGCAGCCAAGAGGTGGACAGTAGCTCTGGAAACACCATATATTTT.

V and J are TRBV2 and TRBJ1-2; the match to TRBD1 covers 7 bases. The CDR3 runs 14 residues. V trimming: 3 bases; J trimming: 4 bases; junction bases outside the gene matches: 5. Germline lookup yields CDR1 SNHLY and CDR2 FYNNEI. The CDR3 protein is CASSEGTDFYGYTF. In nucleotides, the CDR3 is TGTGCCAGCAGTGAGGGGACAGATTTCTATGGCTACACCTTC.

Only one count was recorded for this clone. The gene calls are TRBV18 and TRBJ2-6; tentatively, D is TRBD2 (5 bases). Trimming cost V 3 bases and J 2 bases, with 8 bases left between them. Germline V gene data show CDR1 as KGHSH and CDR2 as LQKENI. The CDR3 totals 15 residues. CDR3 in DNA: TGTGCCAGCTCACCTCCCGGGACTGGGGCCAACGTCCTGACTTTC. Translated, it gives CASSPPGTGANVLTF.

CDR3 DNA sequence: TGTGCCAGCAGTTACGGGGGCAACAGATCACCCCTCCACTTT. Translating it yields CASSYGGNRSPLHF. The genes are TRBV6-5 and TRBJ1-6; D perhaps matches TRBD1 (6 bases). The V gene's germline CDR1 is MNHEY and CDR2 SVGAGI. CDR3 length: 14 residues. The V gene lost 2 bases and the J gene lost 10 bases, with 12 bases spanning the gap.

This clone was picked up a small number of times. CDR3 loop: CASSSAGTGGNSPLHF. The CDR3 DNA sequence: TGTGCCAGCAGCTCAGCCGGGACAGGGGGTAATTCACCCCTCCACTTT. The genes are TRBV5-5 and TRBJ1-6; 11 bases map to TRBD1. CDR1 is SGHKS, CDR2 YYEKEE, per germline (reference sequence). The V and J ends lost 3 bases and 6 bases, in that order; junction bases with no gene match: 5. The CDR3 sequence is 16 residues long. The whole variable domain, remainder taken from reference TRBV5-5 and TRBJ1-6, is DAGVTQSPTHLIKTRGQQVTLRCSPISGHKSVSWYQQVLGQGPQFIFQYYEKEERGRGNFPDRFSARQFPNYSSELNVNALLLGDSALYLCASSSAGTGGNSPLHFGNGTRLTVT.

The rearrangement uses TRBV19 and TRBJ2-7, with 8 bases that match TRBD1. There are 17 residues in the CDR3. CDR1 and CDR2 (germline): LNHDA, SQIVND (reference sequence). J gave up 7 bases and V 2 bases, and 16 bases lay outside the gene matches. CDR3 DNA sequence: TGTGCCAGTAGTATATCTCGGCCCTCCGGGACAGGAAGGGAGCAGTACTTC. Encoded protein: CASSISRPSGTGREQYF.

The chain uses TRBV5-8 and TRBJ1-2; D is unclear. V dropped 1 base and J dropped 2 bases, with 9 bases sitting between them. This CDR3 region has 14 residues. CDR1 and CDR2 (germline): SGHTS, YDEGEE. CDR3 nucleotides: TGTGCCAGCAGCTTGCGGGGTCGGAACTATGGCTACACCTTC. Encoded protein: CASSLRGRNYGYTF.

V and J are TRBV6-1 and TRBJ1-1, with TRBD1 matching over 10 bases. Germline trimming cut 3 bases from V and 5 bases from J; bases unmatched to any gene: 0. Germline-derived CDR1 and CDR2 are MNHNS and SASEGT. This CDR3 comprises 13 residues. The CDR3: CASSEGQGTEAFF. The CDR3 bases are TGTGCCAGCAGTGAGGGACAGGGGACTGAAGCTTTCTTT.

CDR3 in amino acids: CSVEGQGTNSPLHF. CDR3 bases: TGCAGCGTTGAAGGGCAGGGGACGAATTCACCCCTCCACTTT. The chain uses TRBV29-1 and TRBJ1-6; the D gene is possibly TRBD1 (6 bases). The CDR3 runs to 14 residues. Germline CDR1 is SQVTM and CDR2 is ANQGSEA. The V and J ends lost 1 base and 7 bases respectively, with 11 bases between them.

The rearrangement joins TRBV6-2 or TRBV6-3 to TRBJ2-7; 7 bases line up with TRBD1. The germline V gene has CDR1 MNHEY and CDR2 SVGEGT. V gave up 4 bases and J gave up 3 bases; unmatched junction bases: 3. The CDR3 loop spans 13 amino acids. CDR3 amino acids: CASSFGQVYEQYF. CDR3 bases: TGTGCCAGCAGTTTTGGACAGGTCTACGAGCAGTACTTC.

This clone was seen ten or more times. V usage is TRBV5-4 and J usage is TRBJ1-1; D gene ambiguous. Per germline, CDR1 SGHNT and CDR2 YYREEE (reference sequence). The CDR3 is 13 amino acids. Trimming removed 4 bases from V and 8 bases from J, with 15 bases in between. In nucleotides, the CDR3 is TGTGCCAGCAGCCCTCTCCCAAGCTTAGAAGCTTTCTTT. Amino acids: CASSPLPSLEAFF.

The chain employs TRBV7-9 and TRBJ2-7; the match to TRBD1 covers 8 bases. The CDR3 is 14 residues long. The junction had 5 bases not matched to a gene; V was cut back by 4 bases and J by 3 bases. Germline CDR1 is SEHNR and CDR2 is FQNEAQ (reference sequence). CDR3 residues: CASSSRTGNYEQYF. Written as DNA, the CDR3 is TGTGCCAGCAGCTCCAGGACAGGGAACTACGAGCAGTACTTC.

The chain links TRBV5-1 to TRBJ2-7, with 9 bases identical to TRBD1. The V and J ends lost 4 bases and 3 bases, in that order; junction bases with no gene match: 8. The CDR3 is 15 residues long. CDR1 and CDR2 (germline): SGHRS, YFSETQ. CDR3 sequence: CASSNQTGQGYEQYF. CDR3 nucleotides: TGCGCCAGCAGCAACCAAACGGGACAGGGCTACGAGCAGTACTTC.

V usage is TRBV4-1 and J usage is TRBJ1-4; no firm D call. Germline V gene lookup returns CDR1 MGHRA and CDR2 YSYEKL. The CDR3 totals 14 residues. V was trimmed by 2 bases and J by 3 bases, leaving 7 bases between them. CDR3 bases: TGCGCCAGCAGCCAAAAGAGCGCTAATGAAAAACTGTTTTTT. Encoded protein: CASSQKSANEKLFF.

The J gene is TRBJ2-5, the V gene TRBV7-8, with 9 bases matching TRBD2. CDR3 length: 16 residues. Trimming took 0 bases from V and 5 from J; bases not matched to a gene: 7. In germline, CDR1 is SGHVS, CDR2 FQNEAQ. CDR3 nucleotide sequence: TGTGCCAGCAGCTTAGCATGGGCGGGGGGGCTTGAGACCCAGTACTTC. Protein sequence: CASSLAWAGGLETQYF.

The chain has TRBV27 and TRBJ2-6; a weak D match, TRBD1 (7 bases). With 2 bases removed from V and 3 bases from J, the gap between germline ends came to 11 bases. Germline CDR1 and CDR2: MNHEY and SMNVEV (reference sequence). This CDR3 has 16 amino acids. The CDR3 nucleotides read TGTGCCAGCAGTTTAGGGCAGGGGGGTGGGGCCAACGTCCTGACTTTC. Translated: CASSLGQGGGANVLTF.

The chain is built from TRBV3-1 (or the pseudogene TRBV3-2) and TRBJ2-3, with a tentative D call TRBD2 (6 bases). The CDR3 totals 14 residues. Trimming pared 4 bases from V and 4 bases from J, leaving 12 bases between. Per the germline V gene, CDR1 is LGHDT and CDR2 is YNNKEL (reference sequence). In nucleotides, the CDR3 is TGTGCCAGCAGCCCCCGACTAGTCGCAGATACGCAGTATTTT. Translating gives CASSPRLVADTQYF.

The rearrangement joins TRBV30 to TRBJ2-7; D is perhaps TRBD1 (6 bases). With 2 bases removed from V and 2 bases from J, the gap between germline ends came to 16 bases. Germline V CDR1 and CDR2: GTSNPN, SVGIG (reference sequence). This CDR3 has 15 amino acids. CDR3 residues: CAWSRTATTPYEQYF. In DNA, the CDR3 is TGTGCCTGGAGTAGGACAGCAACTACGCCCTACGAGCAGTACTTC.

The V gene is TRBV6-5, the J gene TRBJ1-5; TRBD1 agrees at 9 bases. CDR1 MNHEY and CDR2 SVGAGI come from the germline V gene. CDR3 length: 15 amino acids. The junction had 8 bases not matched to a gene; V was cut back by 5 bases and J by 6 bases. The CDR3 spells CASSHRQGVGQPQHF. The CDR3, as DNA: TGTGCCAGCAGTCACCGACAGGGGGTGGGTCAGCCCCAGCATTTT.